Listed here are 17 T cell receptor beta chains from one sample, sequenced in a study of patients and donors after allogeneic stem cell transplantation. TCRdb itself ran the RT-PCR reads through MiXCR, one entry per CDR3 protein. The sample includes about a million distinct CDR3 sequences, under 20% of them seen just once. What was sequenced was blood, either unsorted or a sorted T cell fraction (not recorded which). The receptors come from a human donor who was either an allogeneic HSCT recipient or a stem cell or donor lymphocyte infusion donor (not recorded which). It is not recorded whose cells these are; they may come from a transplant donor.

This clonotype was found a few times. The chain recombines TRBV6-2 or TRBV6-3 with TRBJ1-1; 9 nucleotides match TRBD1. The V gene end was trimmed by 2 bases and the J gene end by 12 bases; junction bases not matched to a gene: 10. The germline gives CDR1 MNHEY, CDR2 SVGEGT. There are 14 residues in the CDR3. The CDR3 DNA follows: TGTGCCAGCAGTTACATTCCCCGGGACAGGGAATCTTTCTTT. Translation gives CASSYIPRDRESFF.

This clonotype was counted only a few times. The CDR3 reads CATSARQGFTYEQYF. The CDR3 bases are TGTGCCACCAGCGCCCGACAGGGGTTTACCTACGAGCAGTACTTC. V is TRBV15 and J is TRBJ2-7; 8 bases map to TRBD1. The CDR3 runs to 15 residues. V trimming: 5 bases; J trimming: 2 bases; junction bases outside the gene matches: 8. Germline V gene data show CDR1 as LNHNV and CDR2 as YYDKDF (reference sequence).

V gene TRBV5-1 combines with J gene TRBJ1-6; tentatively, D is TRBD1 (5 bases). V was cut by 2 bases and J by 7 bases, with 16 bases left in between. Germline values: CDR1 SGHRS, CDR2 YFSETQ. The CDR3 has 16 amino acids. The chain's CDR3 is CASSLRIGALNSPLHF. The DNA of the CDR3 is TGCGCCAGCAGCTTACGCATAGGGGCCCTGAATTCACCCCTCCACTTT.

This chain uses TRBV6-1 with TRBJ2-5; possible D gene TRBD1, 5 bases. This CDR3 is 16 amino acids long. V dropped 8 bases and J dropped 1 base, with 20 bases sitting between them. The germline V gene encodes CDR1 MNHNS and CDR2 SASEGT. In DNA form, the CDR3 reads TGTGCCAGCCGGACACTTACCCGAAGACCCCAAGAGACCCAGTACTTC. Residues: CASRTLTRRPQETQYF.

This clonotype was counted a few times. The chain has TRBV4-3 and TRBJ2-3; 12 nucleotides align to TRBD2. Germline values: CDR1 LGHNA, CDR2 YSLEER. The CDR3 has 16 residues. Trimming at V came to 2 bases and at J to 2 bases, leaving 2 bases not matched to a gene. CDR3: CASSQTSGGFTDTQYF. The CDR3 DNA is TGCGCCAGCAGCCAAACTAGCGGGGGGTTCACAGATACGCAGTATTTT.

There are many counts of this clonotype. This sequence joins TRBV24-1 and TRBJ1-5; 9 bases agree with TRBD1. This CDR3 region has 14 residues. Germline V CDR1 and CDR2: KGHDR, SFDVKD. The J segment lost 11 bases and the V segment lost 3 bases, leaving 7 bases of the junction unmatched. The CDR3 DNA is TGTGCCACCAGTGATGGGACAGGGAAAAAGGCCCAGCATTTT. As protein: CATSDGTGKKAQHF.

This clonotype turned up a few times. This sequence joins TRBV5-1 and TRBJ2-5, with 7 bases that match TRBD2. V shed 5 bases, J shed 0 bases, and the junction held 7 bases outside the gene matches. Germline V gene sequence: CDR1 SGHRS, CDR2 YFSETQ. CDR3 length: 15 residues. DNA for the CDR3: TGCGCCAGCAGAGTCGCTAGCGGTTACCAAGAGACCCAGTACTTC. Its protein is CASRVASGYQETQYF.

The rearrangement uses TRBV7-9 and TRBJ2-5; either TRBD1 or TRBD2 may fit D (5 bases each). This CDR3 spans 14 amino acids. Germline V CDR1 and CDR2: SEHNR, FQNEAQ (reference sequence). Trimming cost V 1 base and J 5 bases, with 11 bases left between them. CDR3 protein: CASSLEWGGETQYF. CDR3 nucleotide sequence: TGTGCCAGCAGCTTAGAATGGGGCGGGGAGACCCAGTACTTC.

J is TRBJ2-1 and V is TRBV7-9; D is undetermined. CDR1 and CDR2 from the germline V gene are SEHNR and FQNEAQ (reference sequence). This CDR3 is built from 13 residues. V lost 3 bases, J lost 7 bases, and 10 bases lay in between. CDR3 sequence: CASSLVLENEQFF. The CDR3, as DNA: TGTGCCAGCAGCTTGGTGTTGGAAAATGAGCAGTTCTTC.

V and J are TRBV2 and TRBJ2-7, with D hard to call. The CDR3 length is 12 residues. The V end was cut by 3 bases, the J end by 3 bases, with 6 bases between. Germline CDR1 is SNHLY and CDR2 is FYNNEI. The CDR3 DNA follows: TGTGCCAGCAGTGACGTCGGCTACGAGCAGTACTTC. Amino acid sequence: CASSDVGYEQYF.

In this sample, this clonotype turned up many times. This chain connects TRBV29-1 to TRBJ2-2; D may be TRBD2 (6 bases). The CDR3 extends over 12 amino acids. Trimming removed 3 bases from V and 5 bases from J, with 7 bases in between. CDR1 is SQVTM, CDR2 ANQGSEA, per germline. Written as DNA, the CDR3 is TGCAGCGTTGATCGGGGGACCGGGGAGCTGTTTTTT. This sequence encodes CSVDRGTGELFF.

This clonotype was counted between two and nine times. This chain joins TRBV30 and TRBJ1-1; 7 nucleotides line up with TRBD1. The CDR3 is 13 amino acids. Germline-derived CDR1 and CDR2 are GTSNPN and SVGIG (reference sequence). The ends lost 2 bases at V and 5 bases at J; junction bases unmatched: 5. The chain's CDR3 is CAWSRAGGTEAFF. CDR3 sequence (DNA): TGTGCCTGGAGTAGGGCAGGGGGGACTGAAGCTTTCTTT.

This clonotype was seen more than once but under ten times. The V and J genes are TRBV30 and TRBJ1-1, with 8 bases aligning to TRBD1. CDR1 is GTSNPN, CDR2 SVGIG, per germline (reference sequence). This CDR3 is 13 amino acids long. V lost 5 bases, J lost 1 base, and 3 bases stayed unmatched. The DNA for the CDR3 is TGTGCCTGGGGAGGACAGGGGAACACTGAAGCTTTCTTT. Encoded protein: CAWGGQGNTEAFF.

This clonotype was counted a few times. This sequence joins TRBV11-3 and TRBJ1-2, with D perhaps TRBD1 (5 bases). The CDR3 has 16 residues. Germline lookup yields CDR1 SGHNT and CDR2 YENEEA. With 0 bases removed from V and 7 bases from J, the gap between germline ends came to 18 bases. CDR3 loop: CASSLDAWLAGPGYTF. The CDR3 DNA reads as TGTGCCAGCAGCTTAGATGCGTGGTTGGCAGGGCCTGGCTACACCTTC.

This clonotype was counted only a few times. The chain employs TRBV30 and TRBJ2-2, with D perhaps matching TRBD1 (7 bases). V lost 1 base and J lost 4, with 10 bases in between. The CDR3 sequence is 14 residues long. The germline CDR1 and CDR2 sequences are GTSNPN and SVGIG (reference sequence). The CDR3 sequence: CAWSGQGGTGELFF. CDR3 bases: TGTGCCTGGAGTGGGCAGGGGGGCACCGGGGAGCTGTTTTTT.

This clonotype was seen a few times. The chain uses TRBV6-1 and TRBJ2-7; 8 nucleotides match TRBD1. Germline CDR1 is MNHNS and CDR2 is SASEGT. Germline trimming cut 11 bases from V and 6 bases from J; bases unmatched to any gene: 12. This CDR3 has 13 amino acids. CDR3 in DNA: TGTGCCGCCAATAGTGGGACAGGTCGCGAGCAGTACTTC. It codes for CAANSGTGREQYF.

J is TRBJ2-5 and V is TRBV27; D tentatively reads TRBD1 or TRBD2 (5 bases each). Trimming removed 2 bases at V and 0 bases at J, with 19 bases between. CDR1 is MNHEY and CDR2 is SMNVEV in the germline V gene (reference sequence). This CDR3 spans 18 amino acids. The CDR3 spells CASSLKFRGPPYQETQYF. The CDR3 DNA reads as TGTGCCAGCAGTTTAAAGTTTCGGGGCCCCCCGTACCAAGAGACCCAGTACTTC.